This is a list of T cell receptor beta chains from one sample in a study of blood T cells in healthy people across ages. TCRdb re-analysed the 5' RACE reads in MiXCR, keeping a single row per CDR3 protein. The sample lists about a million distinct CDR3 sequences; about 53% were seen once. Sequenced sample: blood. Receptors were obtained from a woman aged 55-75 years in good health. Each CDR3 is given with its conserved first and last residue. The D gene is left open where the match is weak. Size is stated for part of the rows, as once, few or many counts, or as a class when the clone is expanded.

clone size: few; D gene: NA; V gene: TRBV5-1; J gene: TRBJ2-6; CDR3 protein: CASSLISTGANVLTF; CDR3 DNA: TGCGCCAGCAGCCTGATATCCACTGGGGCCAACGTCCTGACTTTC
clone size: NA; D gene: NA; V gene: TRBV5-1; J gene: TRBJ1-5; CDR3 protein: CASSLDIHQPQHF; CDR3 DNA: TGCGCCAGCAGCTTGGACATTCATCAGCCCCAGCATTTT
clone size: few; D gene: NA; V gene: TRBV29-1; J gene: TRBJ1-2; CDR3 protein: CSPKVLGDPYGYTF; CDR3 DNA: TGCAGCCCAAAGGTGCTGGGGGACCCCTATGGCTACACCTTC
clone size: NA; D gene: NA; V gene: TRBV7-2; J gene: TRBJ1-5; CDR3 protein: CASSLDGGLQPQHF; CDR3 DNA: TGTGCCAGCAGCTTAGATGGGGGTCTGCAGCCCCAGCATTTT
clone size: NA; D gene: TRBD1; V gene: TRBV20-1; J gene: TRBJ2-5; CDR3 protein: CSARRGQGGVGETQYF; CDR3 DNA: TGCAGTGCTAGGCGGGGACAGGGGGGCGTTGGAGAGACCCAGTACTTC
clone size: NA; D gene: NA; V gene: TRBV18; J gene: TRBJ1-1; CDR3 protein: CASSPMGTEAFF; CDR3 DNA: TGTGCCAGCTCACCCATGGGAACTGAAGCTTTCTTT
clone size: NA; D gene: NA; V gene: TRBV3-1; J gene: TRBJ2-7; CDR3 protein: CASNSPGAVSYEQYF; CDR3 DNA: TGTGCCAGCAACTCACCCGGGGCGGTATCCTACGAGCAGTACTTC
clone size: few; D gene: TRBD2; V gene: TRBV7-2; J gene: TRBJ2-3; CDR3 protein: CASSSGGGPDTQYF; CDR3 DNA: TGTGCCAGCAGCTCCGGGGGGGGCCCTGATACGCAGTATTTT
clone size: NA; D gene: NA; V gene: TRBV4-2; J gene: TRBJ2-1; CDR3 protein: CASSQPGLLNEQFF; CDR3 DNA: TGTGCCAGCAGCCAACCGGGACTCCTCAATGAGCAGTTCTTC
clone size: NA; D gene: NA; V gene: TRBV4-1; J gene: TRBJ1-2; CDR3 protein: CASSQVAGESYGYTF; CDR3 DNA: TGCGCCAGCAGCCAGGTCGCAGGGGAAAGCTATGGCTACACCTTC
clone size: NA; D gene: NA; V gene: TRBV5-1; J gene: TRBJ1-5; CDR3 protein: CASSFDSGNQPQHF; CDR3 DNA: TGCGCCAGCAGCTTTGACAGCGGTAATCAGCCCCAGCATTTT
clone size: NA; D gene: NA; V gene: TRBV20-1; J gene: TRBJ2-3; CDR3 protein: CSAIDQTRRTDTQYF; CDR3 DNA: TGCAGTGCCATAGACCAAACACGGCGGACAGATACGCAGTATTTT
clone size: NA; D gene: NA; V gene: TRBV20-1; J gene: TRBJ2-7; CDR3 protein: CSASPRDYEQYF; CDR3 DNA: TGCAGTGCTAGTCCCAGGGACTACGAGCAGTACTTC
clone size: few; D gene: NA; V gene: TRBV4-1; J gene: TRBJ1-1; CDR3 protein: CASSQRRMNTEAFF; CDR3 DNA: TGCGCCAGCAGCCAGCGCAGGATGAACACTGAAGCTTTCTTT
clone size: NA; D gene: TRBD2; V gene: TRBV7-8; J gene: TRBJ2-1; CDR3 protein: CASSLGLSGIEQFF; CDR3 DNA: TGTGCCAGCAGCCTAGGGCTTAGCGGGATTGAGCAGTTCTTC
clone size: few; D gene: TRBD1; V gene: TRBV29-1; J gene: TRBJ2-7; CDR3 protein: CSGGTGGYEQYF; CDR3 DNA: TGCAGCGGAGGGACAGGGGGCTACGAGCAGTACTTC
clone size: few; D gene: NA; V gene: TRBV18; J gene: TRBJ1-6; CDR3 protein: CASSPGNQSPLHF; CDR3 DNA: TGTGCCAGCTCACCAGGGAATCAATCACCCCTCCACTTT
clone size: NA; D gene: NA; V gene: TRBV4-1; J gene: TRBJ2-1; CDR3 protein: CASSPGQGVGGNEQFF; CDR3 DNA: TGCGCCAGCAGCCCAGGTCAGGGAGTCGGAGGGAATGAGCAGTTCTTC
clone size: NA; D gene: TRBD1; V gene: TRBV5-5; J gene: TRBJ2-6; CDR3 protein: CASNLGQAIYSGANVLTF; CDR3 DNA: TGTGCCAGCAACTTGGGACAGGCGATCTATTCTGGGGCCAACGTCCTGACTTTC
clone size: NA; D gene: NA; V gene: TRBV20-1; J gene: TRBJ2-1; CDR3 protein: CSAPRTSANNEQFF; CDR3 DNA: TGCAGTGCTCCGAGAACTAGTGCTAACAATGAGCAGTTCTTC
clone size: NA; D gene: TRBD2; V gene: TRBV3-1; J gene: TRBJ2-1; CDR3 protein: CASSQGRGRTYNEQFF; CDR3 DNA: TGTGCCAGCAGCCAAGGGCGGGGGAGAACTTACAATGAGCAGTTCTTC
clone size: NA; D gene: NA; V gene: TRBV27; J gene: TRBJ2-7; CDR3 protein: CASSFSHGSYEQYF; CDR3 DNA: TGTGCCAGCAGTTTTTCCCACGGTTCCTACGAGCAGTACTTC
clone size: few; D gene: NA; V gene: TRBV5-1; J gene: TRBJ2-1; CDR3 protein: CASSLTANNEQFF; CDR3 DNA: TGCGCCAGCAGCTTGACGGCTAACAATGAGCAGTTCTTC
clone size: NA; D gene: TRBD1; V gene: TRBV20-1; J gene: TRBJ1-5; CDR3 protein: CSARDGTRGTGGTQPQHF; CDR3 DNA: TGCAGTGCTAGAGATGGGACACGCGGGACAGGGGGGACTCAGCCCCAGCATTTT
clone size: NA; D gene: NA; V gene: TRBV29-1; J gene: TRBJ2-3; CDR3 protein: CSLNKDLGTDTQYF; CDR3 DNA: TGCAGCCTGAACAAGGACCTCGGCACAGATACGCAGTATTTT
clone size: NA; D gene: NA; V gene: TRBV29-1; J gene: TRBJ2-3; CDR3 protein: CSVGPDYSGLDTQYF; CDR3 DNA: TGCAGCGTTGGACCGGACTACTCAGGTCTAGATACGCAGTATTTT
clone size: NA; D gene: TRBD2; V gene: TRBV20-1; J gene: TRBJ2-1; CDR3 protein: CSAGTSGRARNEQFF; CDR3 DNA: TGCAGTGCTGGGACTAGCGGGAGGGCTCGCAATGAGCAGTTCTTC
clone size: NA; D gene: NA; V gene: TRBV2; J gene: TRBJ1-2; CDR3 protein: CASCAQGTYGYTF; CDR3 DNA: TGTGCCAGCTGCGCTCAGGGAACCTATGGCTACACCTTC
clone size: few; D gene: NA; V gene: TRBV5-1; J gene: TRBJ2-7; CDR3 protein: CASSGYSYEQYF; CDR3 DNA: TGCGCCAGCAGCGGGTACTCCTACGAGCAGTACTTC
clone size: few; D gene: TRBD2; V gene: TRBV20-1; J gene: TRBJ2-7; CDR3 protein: CSGRVAARYEQYF; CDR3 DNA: TGCAGCGGGAGGGTAGCGGCTCGGTACGAGCAGTACTTC
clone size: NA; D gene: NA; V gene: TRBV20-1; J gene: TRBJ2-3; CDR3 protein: CSARTQSGTQYF; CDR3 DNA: TGCAGTGCTAGAACCCAATCTGGTACGCAGTATTTT
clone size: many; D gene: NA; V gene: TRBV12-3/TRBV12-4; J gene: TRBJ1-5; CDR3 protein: CASSLSGGNQPQHF; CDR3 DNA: TGTGCCAGCAGCCTTTCTGGGGGGAACCAGCCCCAGCATTTT
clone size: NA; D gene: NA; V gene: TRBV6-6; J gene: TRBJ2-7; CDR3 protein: CASSYSTGGRAYEQYF; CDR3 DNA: TGTGCCAGCAGTTACTCGACCGGTGGACGGGCCTACGAGCAGTACTTC
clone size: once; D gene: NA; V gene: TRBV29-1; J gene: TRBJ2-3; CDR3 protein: CSGGTGFRTDTQYF; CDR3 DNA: TGCAGCGGCGGTACGGGCTTCCGCACAGATACGCAGTATTTT
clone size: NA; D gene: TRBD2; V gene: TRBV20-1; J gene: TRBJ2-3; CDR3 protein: CSATGTRYTDTQYF; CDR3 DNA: TGCAGTGCGACCGGGACTAGATACACAGATACGCAGTATTTT
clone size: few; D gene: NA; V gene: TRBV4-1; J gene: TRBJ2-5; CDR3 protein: CASRSMAMQETQYF; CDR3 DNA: TGCGCCAGCAGGTCGATGGCCATGCAAGAGACCCAGTACTTC
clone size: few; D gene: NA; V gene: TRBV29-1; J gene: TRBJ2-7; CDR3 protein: CSAREDRGRYEQYF; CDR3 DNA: TGCAGCGCTAGGGAGGACCGGGGGCGCTACGAGCAGTACTTC
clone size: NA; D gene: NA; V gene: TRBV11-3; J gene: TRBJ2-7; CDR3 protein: CASSAGPPGTYEQYF; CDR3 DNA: TGTGCCAGCAGCGCCGGGCCCCCCGGCACCTACGAGCAGTACTTC
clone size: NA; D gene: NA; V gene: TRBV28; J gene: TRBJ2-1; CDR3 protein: CASSRFRETQFF; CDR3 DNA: TGTGCCAGCAGTCGTTTTCGGGAGACCCAGTTCTTC
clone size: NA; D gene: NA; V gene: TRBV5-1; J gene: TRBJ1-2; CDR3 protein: CASSLDVGANYGYTF; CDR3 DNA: TGCGCCAGCAGCTTGGATGTGGGAGCTAACTATGGCTACACCTTC
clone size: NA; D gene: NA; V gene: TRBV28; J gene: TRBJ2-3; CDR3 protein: CASSFLNAADTQYF; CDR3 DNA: TGTGCCAGCAGTTTTTTGAATGCGGCAGATACGCAGTATTTT
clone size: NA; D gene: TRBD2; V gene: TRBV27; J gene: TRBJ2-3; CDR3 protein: CASSWTSERDTQYF; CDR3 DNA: TGTGCCAGCAGTTGGACTAGCGAGAGAGATACGCAGTATTTT
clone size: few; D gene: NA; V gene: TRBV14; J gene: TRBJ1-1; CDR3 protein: CASSQLGIPPFF; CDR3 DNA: TGTGCCAGCAGCCAACTGGGGATCCCTCCTTTCTTT
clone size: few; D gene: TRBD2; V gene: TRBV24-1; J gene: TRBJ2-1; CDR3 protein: CATSKGREVFF; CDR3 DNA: TGTGCCACCAGTAAGGGGCGGGAGGTGTTCTTC
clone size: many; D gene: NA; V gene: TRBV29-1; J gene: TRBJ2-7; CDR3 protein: CSVKLPANEQYF; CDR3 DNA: TGCAGCGTTAAACTACCTGCTAACGAGCAGTACTTC
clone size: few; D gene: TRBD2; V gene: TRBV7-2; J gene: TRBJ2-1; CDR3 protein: CASSALTSGNNEQFF; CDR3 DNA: TGTGCCAGCAGCGCCTTAACTAGCGGGAATAATGAGCAGTTCTTC
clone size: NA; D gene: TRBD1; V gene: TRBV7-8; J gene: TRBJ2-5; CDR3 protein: CASRSYRGRKEETQYF; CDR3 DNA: TGTGCCAGCAGATCCTACAGGGGGCGTAAGGAAGAGACCCAGTACTTC
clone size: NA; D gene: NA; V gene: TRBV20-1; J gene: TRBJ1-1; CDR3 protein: CSATSMNTEAFF; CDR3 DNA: TGCAGTGCTACTTCGATGAACACTGAAGCTTTCTTT
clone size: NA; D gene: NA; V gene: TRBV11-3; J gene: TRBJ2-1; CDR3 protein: CASSHAQGKLPDEQFF; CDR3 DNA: TGTGCCAGCAGCCACGCACAGGGCAAGCTGCCCGATGAGCAGTTCTTC
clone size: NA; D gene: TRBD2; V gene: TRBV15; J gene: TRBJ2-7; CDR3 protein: CATSRDRTSGMYEQYF; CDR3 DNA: TGTGCCACCAGCAGAGACCGGACTAGCGGTATGTACGAGCAGTACTTC
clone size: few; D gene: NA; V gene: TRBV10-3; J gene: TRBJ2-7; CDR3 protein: CAISSARPTVTYEQYF; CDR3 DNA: TGTGCCATCAGTTCTGCCCGTCCGACAGTAACCTACGAGCAGTACTTC
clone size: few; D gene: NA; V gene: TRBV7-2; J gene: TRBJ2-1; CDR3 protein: CASSRAYEQFF; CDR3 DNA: TGTGCCAGCAGCCGAGCGTATGAGCAGTTCTTC
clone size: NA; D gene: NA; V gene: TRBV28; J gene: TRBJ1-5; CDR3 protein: CASLGALNQPQHF; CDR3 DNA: TGTGCCAGCTTGGGCGCCCTAAATCAGCCCCAGCATTTT
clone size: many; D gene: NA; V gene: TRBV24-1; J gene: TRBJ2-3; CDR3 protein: CATEGAADTQYF; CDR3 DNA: TGTGCCACCGAGGGCGCCGCAGATACGCAGTATTTT
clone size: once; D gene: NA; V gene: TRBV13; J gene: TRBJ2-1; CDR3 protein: CASSPRFQETQFF; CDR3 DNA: TGTGCCAGCAGCCCGCGGTTCCAAGAGACCCAGTTCTTC
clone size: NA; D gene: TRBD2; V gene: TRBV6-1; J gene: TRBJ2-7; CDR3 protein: CASSSGTSGGYEQYF; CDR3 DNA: TGTGCCAGCAGTTCCGGGACTAGCGGGGGCTACGAGCAGTACTTC
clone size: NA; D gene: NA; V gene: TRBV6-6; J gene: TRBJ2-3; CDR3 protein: CASSYTMSPTDTQYF; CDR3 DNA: TGTGCCAGCAGTTACACAATGTCCCCCACAGATACGCAGTATTTT
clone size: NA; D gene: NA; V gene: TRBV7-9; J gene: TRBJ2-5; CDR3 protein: CASSFGQGEKTQYF; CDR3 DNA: TGTGCCAGCAGCTTTGGGCAGGGAGAAAAGACCCAGTACTTC
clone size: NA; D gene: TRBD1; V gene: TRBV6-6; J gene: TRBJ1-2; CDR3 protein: CASRPRGGDRGSDGYTF; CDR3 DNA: TGTGCCAGCAGACCTAGGGGTGGGGACAGGGGTTCGGATGGCTACACCTTC
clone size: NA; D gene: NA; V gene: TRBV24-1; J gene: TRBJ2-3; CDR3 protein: CATSKAGAYTQYF; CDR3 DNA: TGTGCCACCAGTAAGGCAGGGGCGTATACGCAGTATTTT